The 18 T cell receptor beta chains presented below share a single source sample, sequenced in a study of blood T cells in healthy people across ages. PCR was performed a second time for roughly 7 to 12 cycles using a sample-barcoded 5' primer and a J-beta primer mix. MiXCR was run by TCRdb on the 5' RACE reads, yielding one entry per CDR3 protein. The repertoire includes 1.5 million to 2 million distinct CDR3 sequences, roughly 52% of them detected once, and approximately 2.1% sits in the top ten. Sequencing was done on a sample of blood. The receptor set was obtained from a woman aged 40-49 years in good health.

The J gene is TRBJ1-2, the V gene TRBV12-3 or TRBV12-4, with TRBD1 matching 7 bases. J gave up 6 bases and V 7 bases, and 8 bases lay outside the gene matches. The length of the CDR3 is 13 residues. This CDR3 reads CASKLQGNDGYTF. The CDR3 DNA is TGTGCCAGCAAATTACAGGGGAACGATGGCTACACCTTC.

V and J are TRBV29-1 and TRBJ2-7, with D perhaps matching TRBD2 (5 bases). CDR1 and CDR2 (germline): SQVTM, ANQGSEA. Between the trimmed V and J ends, which lost 5 bases and 1 base, there was a span of 36 bases. The length of the CDR3 is 21 residues. Here the CDR3 reads CSVRGRPNVNRGEIKSYEQYF. The CDR3 bases are TGCAGCGTTCGTGGTAGACCCAACGTCAACCGGGGTGAGATAAAGTCCTACGAGCAGTACTTC.

This chain uses TRBV7-2 with TRBJ2-3; 11 bases are shared with TRBD2. CDR1 is SGHTA, CDR2 FQGNSA, per germline. The V gene end was trimmed by 4 bases and the J gene end by 4 bases; junction bases not matched to a gene: 10. The CDR3 has 17 residues. Here the CDR3 reads CASSSAPTSGSADTQYF. CDR3 in DNA: TGTGCCAGCAGCTCGGCCCCTACTAGCGGGAGTGCAGATACGCAGTATTTT.

This clonotype was detected a few times. The chain couples TRBV28 to TRBJ2-1, with 9 bases identical to TRBD1. Germline loops: CDR1 MDHEN, CDR2 SYDVKM. The CDR3 totals 16 residues. The V segment lost 6 bases and the J segment 2 bases; nucleotides outside the gene matches: 8. The CDR3 region has the DNA TGTGCCAGCAGCCTCGTGGGGACAGGGCCCTACAATGAGCAGTTCTTC. It is translated as CASSLVGTGPYNEQFF.

The rearrangement uses TRBV25-1 and TRBJ2-3; the D gene is possibly TRBD2 (5 bases). CDR3 length: 14 residues. The V and J ends lost 7 bases and 4 bases respectively, with 15 bases between them. Germline values: CDR1 MGHDK, CDR2 SYGVNS. The CDR3 nucleotides read TGTGCCAGCAACCAAGTGGCGGGCGCAGATACGCAGTATTTT. Translating gives CASNQVAGADTQYF.

This chain joins TRBV7-2 and TRBJ2-1, with TRBD2 matching over 7 bases. The CDR3 has 16 residues. Germline assignment: CDR1 SGHTA and CDR2 FQGNSA. V shed 1 base and J 2 bases; nucleotides not matched to a gene: 5. CDR3 loop: CASSLEIAGAYNEQFF. The CDR3 region has the DNA TGTGCCAGCAGCTTAGAGATCGCGGGGGCCTACAATGAGCAGTTCTTC. The variable domain in full, with the rest retrieved from reference TRBV7-2 and TRBJ2-1, is GAGVSQSPSNKVTEKGKDVELRCDPISGHTALYWYRQSLGQGLEFLIYFQGNSAPDKSGLPSDRFSAERTGGSVSTLTIQRTQQEDSAVYLCASSLEIAGAYNEQFFGPGTRLTVL.

The chain has TRBV12-3 or TRBV12-4 and TRBJ2-7; D uncertain. The CDR3 has 13 amino acids. With 1 base removed from V and 4 bases from J, the gap between germline ends came to 8 bases. For the CDR3, the DNA is TGTGCCAGCAGTTTAGTGTTCAGGTACGAGCAGTACTTC. This translates into CASSLVFRYEQYF.

This chain uses TRBV7-9 with TRBJ1-4; no definite D call. CDR1 SEHNR and CDR2 FQNEAQ come from the germline V gene (reference sequence). The CDR3 has 16 residues. Trimming stripped 5 bases from V and 0 bases from J, with 13 bases between. CDR3 DNA sequence: TGTGCCAGCAGCCCCCGAACATCGGCAACTAATGAAAAACTGTTTTTT. It codes for CASSPRTSATNEKLFF.

This clonotype was observed a single time. The chain uses TRBV9 and TRBJ1-2; D is ambiguous. The CDR3 covers 13 residues. Deletions cut 4 bases from V and 3 bases from J, with 10 bases between. Germline values: CDR1 SGDLS, CDR2 YYNGEE. CDR3 nucleotide sequence: TGTGCCAGCAGCCCGGTGGCCCACTATGGCTACACCTTC. Translating gives CASSPVAHYGYTF.

This clonotype was recorded at least ten times. The rearrangement joins TRBV20-1 to TRBJ1-6, with 7 bases aligning to TRBD1. The germline gives CDR1 DFQATT, CDR2 SNEGSKA (reference sequence). Germline trimming cut 6 bases from V and 10 bases from J; bases unmatched to any gene: 15. The CDR3 covers 15 residues. The CDR3 region has the DNA TGCAGTGCAGACCCGGGACAGAGAGTAAGCTCACCCCTCCACTTT. Its protein product is CSADPGQRVSSPLHF.

This chain joins TRBV6-1 and TRBJ2-4; possibly TRBD1 for D (5 bases). Germline CDR1 is MNHNS and CDR2 is SASEGT. CDR3 length equals 15 residues. The V end was cut by 2 bases, the J end by 13 bases, with 21 bases between. The CDR3 loop reads CASSERGRLKKEQYF. The CDR3 DNA follows: TGTGCCAGCAGTGAAAGGGGCAGGCTAAAGAAGGAGCAGTACTTC.

This clonotype appeared a few times. The CDR3 loop is CASSDLTSGGHEQFF. CDR3 bases: TGTGCCAGCAGCGATTTGACTAGCGGGGGACATGAGCAGTTCTTC. The chain links TRBV9 to TRBJ2-1, with 12 bases identical to TRBD2. The length of the CDR3 is 15 residues. In germline, CDR1 is SGDLS, CDR2 YYNGEE. Losses at the gene ends were 3 bases for V and 8 bases for J; bases not matched to a gene: 6.

The rearrangement uses TRBV12-3 or TRBV12-4 and TRBJ1-1; possibly TRBD1 for D (6 bases). Trimming left V 6 bases short and J 1 base short, with 12 bases between. The CDR3 extends over 14 amino acids. The CDR3, as DNA: TGTGCCAGCAGATCCCAGGGGCCGAACACTGAAGCTTTCTTT. This sequence encodes CASRSQGPNTEAFF.

The chain carries TRBV4-1 and TRBJ2-1; possible D gene TRBD2, 5 bases. The V gene's germline CDR1 is MGHRA and CDR2 YSYEKL. The CDR3 has 14 amino acids. The V gene lost 0 bases and the J gene lost 8 bases, with 11 bases spanning the gap. The DNA of the CDR3 is TGCGCCAGCAGCCAAGATCGGGTGAGGGATGAGCAGTTCTTC. As protein: CASSQDRVRDEQFF.

CDR3 nucleotide sequence: TGTGCCAGCAGCTCTAGGACAGGGGGATATTCAGATACGCAGTATTTT. Encoded protein: CASSSRTGGYSDTQYF. This sequence joins TRBV13 and TRBJ2-3; TRBD1 agrees at 10 bases. Germline CDR1 and CDR2: PRHDT and FYEKMQ (reference sequence). The CDR3 contains 16 residues. The ends lost 4 bases at V and 4 bases at J; junction bases unmatched: 8.

This clonotype was detected only a few times. The V gene is TRBV20-1, the J gene TRBJ1-1; D not certain. Germline V CDR1 and CDR2: DFQATT, SNEGSKA (reference sequence). CDR3 size: 10 residues. V lost 3 bases and J lost 3, with 2 bases in between. The CDR3 sequence: CSASDTEAFF. The CDR3 coding sequence is TGCAGTGCTAGTGACACTGAAGCTTTCTTT.

The chain has TRBV5-1 and TRBJ2-3, with 8 nucleotides matching TRBD2. The germline V gene encodes CDR1 SGHRS and CDR2 YFSETQ. The CDR3 is 15 amino acids. After removal of 3 bases from V and 7 bases from J, the junction contained 10 bases not matched to a gene. CDR3 nucleotide sequence: TGCGCCAGCAGCTCCGCTGGCCCGGGGGGGAATACGCAGTATTTT. Translated, it gives CASSSAGPGGNTQYF.

This clonotype has only a few counts. This sequence joins TRBV5-1 and TRBJ2-5; TRBD1 might be the D (6 bases). The J call may be incorrect, as the DNA end agrees better with TRBJ2-7. This CDR3 comprises 15 residues. From germline, CDR1 is SGHRS and CDR2 YFSETQ. CDR3 region: CASSDNRALTYEQYF. Here the CDR3 DNA reads TGCGCCAGCAGCGACAACAGGGCCCTAACCTACGAGCAGTACTTC.